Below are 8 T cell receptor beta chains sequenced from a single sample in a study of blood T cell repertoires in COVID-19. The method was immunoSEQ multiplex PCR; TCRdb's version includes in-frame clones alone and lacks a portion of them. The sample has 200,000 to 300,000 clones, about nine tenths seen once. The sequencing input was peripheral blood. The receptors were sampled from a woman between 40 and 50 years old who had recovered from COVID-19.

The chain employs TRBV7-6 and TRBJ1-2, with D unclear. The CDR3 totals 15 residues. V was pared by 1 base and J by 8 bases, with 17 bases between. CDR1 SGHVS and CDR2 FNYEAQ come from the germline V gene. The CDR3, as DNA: TGTGCCAGCAGCTTAGGTTTGAGGGATTCGAGCGGCTACACCTTC. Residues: CASSLGLRDSSGYTF.

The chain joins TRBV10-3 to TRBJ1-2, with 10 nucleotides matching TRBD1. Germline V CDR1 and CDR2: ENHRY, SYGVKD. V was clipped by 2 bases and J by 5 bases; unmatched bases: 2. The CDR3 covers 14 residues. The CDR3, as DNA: TGTGCCATCAGTGAGGGGGGACAGGGGTATGGCTACACCTTC. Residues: CAISEGGQGYGYTF.

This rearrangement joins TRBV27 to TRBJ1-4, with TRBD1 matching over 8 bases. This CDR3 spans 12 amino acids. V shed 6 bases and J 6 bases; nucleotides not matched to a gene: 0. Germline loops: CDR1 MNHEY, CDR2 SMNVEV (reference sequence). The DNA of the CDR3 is TGTGCCAGCAGGACAGGGGATGAAAAACTGTTTTTT. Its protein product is CASRTGDEKLFF. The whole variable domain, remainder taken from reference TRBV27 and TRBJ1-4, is EAQVTQNPRYLITVTGKKLTVTCSQNMNHEYMSWYRQDPGLGLRQIYYSMNVEVTDKGDVPEGYKVSRKEKRNFPLILESPSPNQTSLYFCASRTGDEKLFFGSGTQLSVL.

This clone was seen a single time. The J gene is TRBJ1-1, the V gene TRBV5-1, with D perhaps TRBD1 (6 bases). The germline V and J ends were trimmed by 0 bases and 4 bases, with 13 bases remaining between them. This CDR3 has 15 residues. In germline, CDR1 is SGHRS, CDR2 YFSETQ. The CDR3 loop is CASSLEGDEGTEAFF. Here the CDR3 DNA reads TGCGCCAGCAGCTTGGAGGGGGATGAGGGCACTGAAGCTTTCTTT. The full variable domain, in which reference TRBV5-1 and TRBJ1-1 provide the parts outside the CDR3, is KAGVTQTPRYLIKTRGQQVTLSCSPISGHRSVSWYQQTPGQGLQFLFEYFSETQRNKGNFPGRFSGRQFSNSRSEMNVSTLELGDSALYLCASSLEGDEGTEAFFGQGTRLTVV.

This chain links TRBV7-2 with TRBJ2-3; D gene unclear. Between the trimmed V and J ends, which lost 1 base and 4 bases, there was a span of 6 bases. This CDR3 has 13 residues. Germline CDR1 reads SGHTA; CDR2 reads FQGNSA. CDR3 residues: CASSLERADTQYF. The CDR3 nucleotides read TGTGCCAGCAGCTTAGAGCGCGCAGATACGCAGTATTTT.

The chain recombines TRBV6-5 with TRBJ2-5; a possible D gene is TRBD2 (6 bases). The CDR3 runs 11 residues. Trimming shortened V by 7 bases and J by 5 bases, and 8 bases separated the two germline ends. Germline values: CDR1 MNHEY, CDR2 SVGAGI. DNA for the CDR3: TGTGCCAGCATCAGCGGGGAGACCCAGTACTTC. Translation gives CASISGETQYF.

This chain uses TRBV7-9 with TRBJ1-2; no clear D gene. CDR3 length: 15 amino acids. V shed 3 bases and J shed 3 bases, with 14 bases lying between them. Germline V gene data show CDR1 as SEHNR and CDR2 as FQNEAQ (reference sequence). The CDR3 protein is CASSFPLPVDYGYTF. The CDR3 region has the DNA TGTGCCAGCAGCTTCCCCCTCCCCGTAGACTATGGCTACACCTTC.

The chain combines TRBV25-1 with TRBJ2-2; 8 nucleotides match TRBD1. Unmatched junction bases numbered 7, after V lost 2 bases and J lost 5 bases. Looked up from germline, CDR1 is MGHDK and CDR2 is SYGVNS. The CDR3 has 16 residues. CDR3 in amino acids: CASSELRTGMTGELFF. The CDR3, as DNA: TGTGCCAGCAGTGAACTCCGGACAGGGATGACCGGGGAGCTGTTTTTT.